Following are 14 T cell receptor beta chains from one sample sequenced in a study of blood T cell repertoires in COVID-19. Some clones are missing from TCRdb's copy, which holds only in-frame ones; the method was immunoSEQ multiplex PCR. The table shows 170,000 or so clones, with approximately 86% occurring only once. Sequenced input: peripheral blood. The receptors stem from a man between 60 and 70 years old with COVID-19, enrolled during active disease.

The chain has TRBV18 and TRBJ2-3; D perhaps matches TRBD2 (5 bases). Trimming took 3 bases from V and 2 from J, leaving 9 bases between them. The CDR3 is 14 amino acids. Germline assignment: CDR1 KGHSH and CDR2 LQKENI. DNA for the CDR3: TGTGCCAGCTCACCGAACGGGGACACAGATACGCAGTATTTT. It yields the protein CASSPNGDTDTQYF.

The gene calls are TRBV6-6 and TRBJ1-1; D is uncertain. Germline values: CDR1 MNHNY, CDR2 SVGAGI (reference sequence). Trimming removed 5 bases at V and 5 bases at J, with 15 bases between. This CDR3 is built from 14 residues. The CDR3 sequence is CASSPSVRQTEAFF. DNA of the CDR3: TGTGCCAGCAGTCCCTCGGTCCGCCAAACTGAAGCTTTCTTT.

The chain recombines TRBV6-2 or TRBV6-3 with TRBJ2-1; 10 positions agree with TRBD1. Germline CDR1 and CDR2: MNHEY and SVGEGT. The CDR3 consists of 16 residues. Trimming removed 5 bases from V and 7 bases from J; junction bases left unmatched: 11. CDR3 region: CASSPIDRGLENEQFF. DNA of the CDR3: TGTGCCAGCAGTCCGATAGACAGGGGGCTAGAGAATGAGCAGTTCTTC.

This clone was observed a handful of times. The chain uses TRBV5-4 and TRBJ1-2; D is uncertain. The germline gives CDR1 SGHNT, CDR2 YYREEE (reference sequence). The V and J ends lost 2 bases and 0 bases respectively, with 8 bases between them. There are 14 residues in the CDR3. For the CDR3, the DNA is TGTGCCAGCAGCTTCGAGGGAGCTAACTATGGCTACACCTTC. Its protein is CASSFEGANYGYTF.

In this sample, this clone turned up a few times. The V call is TRBV30, the J call TRBJ2-7; a weak D match, TRBD2 (5 bases). Trimming pared 0 bases from V and 6 bases from J, leaving 15 bases between. This CDR3 contains 14 residues. Per the germline V gene, CDR1 is GTSNPN and CDR2 is SVGIG (reference sequence). CDR3 coding DNA: TGTGCCTGGAGTGTACATGCGGGTGGCGGCGAGCAGTACTTC. The encoded protein is CAWSVHAGGGEQYF.

In nucleotides, the CDR3 is TGTGCCAGCAGTGGACTAAAAGGCAATGAGCAGTTCTTC. Its translation: CASSGLKGNEQFF. The chain combines TRBV6-2 or TRBV6-3 with TRBJ2-1, with D perhaps TRBD2 (6 bases). Germline lookup yields CDR1 MNHEY and CDR2 SVGEGT. V dropped 5 bases and J dropped 6 bases, with 11 bases sitting between them. The CDR3 spans 13 residues.

The chain recombines TRBV6-5 with TRBJ1-1; TRBD1 matches 8 bases. This CDR3 is 15 amino acids long. Germline lookup yields CDR1 MNHEY and CDR2 SVGAGI. The junction had 7 bases not matched to a gene; V was cut back by 2 bases and J by 5 bases. The chain's CDR3 is CASSYKSTGGTEAFF. As DNA, the CDR3 is TGTGCCAGCAGTTACAAATCTACAGGGGGGACTGAAGCTTTCTTT.

The chain couples TRBV6-5 to TRBJ2-7; a possible D gene is TRBD1 (5 bases). The CDR3 consists of 15 residues. The V gene's germline CDR1 is MNHEY and CDR2 SVGAGI. V was clipped by 5 bases and J by 0 bases, with 14 bases between them. CDR3 coding DNA: TGTGCCAGCAGTCCTTCATCAGGGTTCTCCTACGAGCAGTACTTC. Residues: CASSPSSGFSYEQYF.

This rearrangement joins TRBV7-2 to TRBJ1-1; no firm D call. Germline CDR1 and CDR2: SGHTA and FQGNSA. With 6 bases removed from V and 4 bases from J, the gap between germline ends came to 18 bases. The CDR3 contains 15 residues. Written as DNA, the CDR3 is TGTGCCAGCAGAGTATCGGGTGGGTACGGCACTGAAGCTTTCTTT. Translated: CASRVSGGYGTEAFF.

The CDR3 sequence: CATSDPRQSTGELFF. CDR3 bases: TGTGCCACCAGTGACCCTAGACAGAGTACCGGGGAGCTGTTTTTT. The chain uses TRBV24-1 and TRBJ2-2; perhaps TRBD1 as D (5 bases). CDR1 and CDR2 from the germline V gene are KGHDR and SFDVKD. V dropped 4 bases and J dropped 5 bases, with 13 bases sitting between them. The CDR3 is made up of 15 amino acids.

The chain recombines TRBV18 with TRBJ1-6, with 7 bases lining up with TRBD1. This CDR3 is 15 amino acids long. V was clipped by 2 bases and J by 10 bases; unmatched bases: 8. In germline, CDR1 is KGHSH, CDR2 LQKENI. The CDR3 region has the DNA TGTGCCAGCTCACCAAAAGAGGGGGCTGGATCACCCCTCCACTTT. It translates to CASSPKEGAGSPLHF.

The rearrangement uses TRBV3-1 (or the pseudogene TRBV3-2) and TRBJ1-5, with D unresolved. The germline V and J ends were trimmed by 0 bases and 6 bases, with 6 bases remaining between them. The CDR3 runs 13 residues. Germline V lookup: CDR1 LGHDT, CDR2 YNNKEL (reference sequence). This chain's CDR3 is CASSQDHGQPQHF. Here the CDR3 DNA reads TGTGCCAGCAGCCAAGATCACGGTCAGCCCCAGCATTTT.

The chain uses TRBV11-2 and TRBJ2-7, with TRBD1 as a possible D gene (5 bases). Germline lookup yields CDR1 SGHAT and CDR2 FQNNGV. This CDR3 comprises 16 residues. The V and J ends lost 4 bases and 1 base respectively, with 17 bases between them. CDR3 region: CASSSYSTDSSYEQYF. The CDR3 nucleotides are TGTGCCAGCAGCTCCTATTCGACCGACAGTTCCTACGAGCAGTACTTC.

The chain couples TRBV15 to TRBJ1-5; TRBD1 matches 7 bases. The CDR3 has 15 amino acids. J lost 2 bases, V lost 8 bases, and 9 bases had no gene match. The germline CDR1 and CDR2 sequences are LNHNV and YYDKDF (reference sequence). The CDR3 DNA reads TGTGCCACCGGGGGGTCGGGGACAGGCAATCAGCCCCAGCATTTT. It is translated as CATGGSGTGNQPQHF.